This T cell receptor (beta chain) derives from a study of blood T cell repertoires in COVID-19. Looked up from germline, CDR1 is MNHEY and CDR2 is SVGAGI. The CDR3 loop spans 14 amino acids. J lost 6 bases, V lost 7 bases, and 6 bases had no gene match. Original analysis: By means of reference gene primer amplification, nucleated cell counts were estimated. Generated by immunoSEQ multiplex PCR, the TCRdb table keeps only in-frame clones and is missing some. Clone size and V and J calls were adopted from that table, with D and trimming inferred from the DNA. The table lists roughly 180,000 clones, roughly nine tenths of them singletons.

This TCR was recovered from a woman in her thirties who had recovered from COVID-19. The sample consisted of PBMCs or T cells enriched from blood (not recorded which). The rearrangement uses TRBV6-5 and TRBJ1-1, with 12 bases that match TRBD1. CDR3 coding DNA: TGTGCCAGCACCTGGGACAGGGGGCCCTCTGAAGCTTTCTTT. This codes for CASTWDRGPSEAFF.